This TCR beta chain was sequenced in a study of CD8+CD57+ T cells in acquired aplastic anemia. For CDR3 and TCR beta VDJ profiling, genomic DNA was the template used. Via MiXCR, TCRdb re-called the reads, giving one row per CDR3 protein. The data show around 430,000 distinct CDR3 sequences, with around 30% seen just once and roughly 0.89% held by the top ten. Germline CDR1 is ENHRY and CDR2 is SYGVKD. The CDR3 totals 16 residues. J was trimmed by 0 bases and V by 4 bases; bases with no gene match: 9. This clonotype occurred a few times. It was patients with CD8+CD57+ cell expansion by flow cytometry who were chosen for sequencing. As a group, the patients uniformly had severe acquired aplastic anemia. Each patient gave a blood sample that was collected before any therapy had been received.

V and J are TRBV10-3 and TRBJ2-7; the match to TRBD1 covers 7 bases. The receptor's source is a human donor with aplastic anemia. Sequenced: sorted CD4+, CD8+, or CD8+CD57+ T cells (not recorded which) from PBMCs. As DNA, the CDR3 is TGTGCCATCAGTGGCCCGACAGGGACCATCTCCTACGAGCAGTACTTC. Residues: CAISGPTGTISYEQYF.